These 8 T cell receptor beta chains originate from one sample sequenced in a study of shared clonotypes between healthy human individuals. TCRdb keeps only in-frame clones here, not all; method: immunoSEQ multiplex PCR. The table records around 1.1 million clones, roughly 74% of them present only once. Sequencing used memory CD4+ T cells from PBMCs. Specified subset: CD45RA-negative fraction. The receptors originated from a man between 18 and 35 years old in good health. Some clones in this sample may be carry-over from other donors' samples.

V usage is TRBV20-1 and J usage is TRBJ1-4; no firm D call. Trimming took off 5 bases at V and 11 bases at J, with 12 bases between the two ends. Germline loops: CDR1 DFQATT, CDR2 SNEGSKA (reference sequence). The CDR3 extends over 11 amino acids. The CDR3 bases are TGCAGTGCTCAGACCCCCGGGAAACTGTTTTTT. It yields the protein CSAQTPGKLFF.

The V and J genes are TRBV10-3 and TRBJ2-3; 8 bases fit TRBD1. V shed 6 bases and J 8 bases; nucleotides not matched to a gene: 10. The length of the CDR3 is 14 residues. CDR1 and CDR2 (germline): ENHRY, SYGVKD. The CDR3 DNA is TGTGCCATCAGAGAGGACAGGGCCGGAGTTACGCAGTATTTT. This codes for CAIREDRAGVTQYF.

V usage is TRBV11-2 and J usage is TRBJ2-2; the D call may be TRBD1 or TRBD2 (5 bases each). Trimming removed 5 bases from V and 1 base from J, with 20 bases in between. Germline V gene sequence: CDR1 SGHAT, CDR2 FQNNGV. The CDR3 has 18 residues. The CDR3 here is CASSLGTAWGKNTGELFF. The DNA of the CDR3 is TGTGCCAGCAGCCTGGGAACTGCGTGGGGGAAGAACACCGGGGAGCTGTTTTTT. The full variable domain, in which reference TRBV11-2 and TRBJ2-2 provide the parts outside the CDR3, is EAGVAQSPRYKIIEKRQSVAFWCNPISGHATLYWYQQILGQGPKLLIQFQNNGVVDDSQLPKDRFSAERLKGVDSTLKIQPAKLEDSAVYLCASSLGTAWGKNTGELFFGEGSRLTVL.

The CDR3 coding sequence is TGTGCCAGCAGCTTATCGGTGGAGGGCAATCAGCCCCAGCATTTT. It codes for CASSLSVEGNQPQHF. The rearrangement joins TRBV7-9 to TRBJ1-5; no firm D call. Trimming cost V 2 bases and J 2 bases, with 10 bases left between them. This CDR3 spans 15 amino acids. Germline lookup yields CDR1 SEHNR and CDR2 FQNEAQ (reference sequence).

The chain carries TRBV29-1 and TRBJ2-1; 12 positions agree with TRBD1. The CDR3 covers 15 residues. CDR1 and CDR2 (germline): SQVTM, ANQGSEA. J was trimmed by 5 bases and V by 1 base; bases with no gene match: 3. The CDR3, as DNA: TGCAGCGTTGAAGGGGGACAGGGGGCGAACAATGAGCAGTTCTTC. It is translated as CSVEGGQGANNEQFF.

The genes are TRBV28 and TRBJ2-2; possible D gene TRBD2, 5 bases. With 2 bases removed from V and 7 bases from J, the gap between germline ends came to 11 bases. The length of the CDR3 is 14 residues. The germline V gene has CDR1 MDHEN and CDR2 SYDVKM. The CDR3 spells CASSLRTRDGELFF. CDR3 DNA sequence: TGTGCCAGCAGTTTAAGGACTCGGGACGGGGAGCTGTTTTTT. Full variable domain (missing parts from reference TRBV28 and TRBJ2-2): DVKVTQSSRYLVKRTGEKVFLECVQDMDHENMFWYRQDPGLGLRLIYFSYDVKMKEKGDIPEGYSVSREKKERFSLILESASTNQTSMYLCASSLRTRDGELFFGEGSRLTVL.

The rearrangement uses TRBV5-5 and TRBJ1-1; D is unclear. CDR1 is SGHKS and CDR2 is YYEKEE in the germline V gene (reference sequence). Trimming cost V 0 bases and J 1 base, with 10 bases left between them. The CDR3 covers 15 residues. The CDR3 region is CASSLETGGNTEAFF. The CDR3 region has the DNA TGTGCCAGCAGCTTGGAAACTGGAGGGAACACTGAAGCTTTCTTT.

This clone was observed once. V and J are TRBV5-4 and TRBJ1-5; no reliable D call. V lost 0 bases to trimming and J lost 1 base, with 5 bases between them. CDR3 size: 14 residues. Germline lookup yields CDR1 SGHNT and CDR2 YYREEE (reference sequence). The CDR3 is CASSLGVSNQPQHF. DNA for the CDR3: TGTGCCAGCAGCTTGGGGGTCAGCAATCAGCCCCAGCATTTT.